Each of the 15 T cell receptor beta chains below was sequenced from the same sample in a study of T-cell memory formation after mild COVID-19. TCRdb fed the 5' RACE reads into MiXCR, producing one record per CDR3 protein. The sample consists of fewer than 60,000 distinct CDR3 sequences, more than 10% of them appearing once. Sequencing used PBMCs or a T cell subset sorted from them (not recorded which). The receptors derive from a man between 18 and 35 years old who had mild COVID-19 (a few samples of this study predate the infection). Cell type and time point are not known.

Only a few counts were recorded for this clonotype. The rearrangement uses TRBV4-3 and TRBJ2-5; D possibly corresponds to TRBD2 (7 bases). V was clipped by 2 bases and J by 4 bases, with 17 bases between them. Looked up from germline, CDR1 is LGHNA and CDR2 is YSLEER. This CDR3 is 16 amino acids long. The CDR3 reads CASSQFRGGAGETQYF. The CDR3 bases are TGCGCCAGCAGCCAATTTAGGGGGGGAGCGGGAGAGACCCAGTACTTC.

The CDR3 loop reads CASSGGQAGELFF. CDR3 nucleotide sequence: TGTGCCAGCAGCGGAGGACAGGCCGGGGAGCTGTTTTTT. The rearrangement links TRBV7-3 to TRBJ2-2; 7 bases map to TRBD1. The CDR3 is 13 residues long. The J segment lost 6 bases and the V segment lost 5 bases, leaving 3 bases of the junction unmatched. The germline V gene encodes CDR1 SGHTA and CDR2 FQGTGA.

There are a few counts of this clonotype. The chain carries TRBV7-2 and TRBJ2-3; weak D call: TRBD2 (7 bases). The CDR3 is 14 residues long. V was clipped by 7 bases and J by 3 bases, with 14 bases between them. In germline, CDR1 is SGHTA, CDR2 FQGNSA. Written as DNA, the CDR3 is TGTGCCAGCAAAACGGGGGGCTCGACAGATACGCAGTATTTT. It encodes CASKTGGSTDTQYF.

This clonotype was detected many times. V and J are TRBV7-2 and TRBJ1-4, with D unresolved. Trimming left V 5 bases short and J 3 bases short, with 10 bases between. The CDR3 is 14 residues long. Looked up from germline, CDR1 is SGHTA and CDR2 is FQGNSA. CDR3 in amino acids: CASSPQPANEKLFF. The CDR3 DNA follows: TGTGCCAGCAGCCCACAGCCGGCTAATGAAAAACTGTTTTTT.

The table lists this clonotype with a few counts. This chain connects TRBV6-5 to TRBJ1-1; D gene unclear. Trimming stripped 2 bases from V and 7 bases from J, with 11 bases between. The CDR3 has 13 amino acids. Germline assignment: CDR1 MNHEY and CDR2 SVGAGI. The CDR3 protein is CASSYDWSREAFF. For the CDR3, the DNA is TGTGCCAGCAGTTACGACTGGTCTCGTGAAGCTTTCTTT.

The CDR3 DNA reads as TGCAGTGCTAGAGGGACAACCGCTGAAGCTTTCTTT. Translation gives CSARGTTAEAFF. V and J are TRBV20-1 and TRBJ1-1, with D possibly being TRBD1 (5 bases). Germline lookup yields CDR1 DFQATT and CDR2 SNEGSKA (reference sequence). The CDR3 runs to 12 residues. Trimming took 1 base from V and 6 from J, leaving 9 bases between them.

This clonotype has ten or more counts. The chain carries TRBV12-3 or TRBV12-4 and TRBJ1-1; 7 bases are a match to TRBD1. The CDR3 totals 13 residues. The junction had 9 bases not matched to a gene; V was cut back by 7 bases and J by 7 bases. The chain's CDR3 is CASTLWGQFEAFF. CDR3 sequence (DNA): TGTGCCAGCACCCTTTGGGGACAGTTTGAAGCTTTCTTT.

This clonotype was seen a few times. The CDR3: CASRWGADTEAFF. The CDR3 DNA reads as TGTGCCAGCAGGTGGGGCGCCGACACTGAAGCTTTCTTT. The rearrangement uses TRBV6-2 or TRBV6-3 and TRBJ1-1; a possible D gene is TRBD1 (5 bases). The CDR3 is 13 residues long. Germline CDR1 MNHEY, CDR2 SVGEGT. Trimming removed 6 bases from V and 3 bases from J, with 11 bases in between.

The chain is built from TRBV27 and TRBJ2-5; D not certain. CDR1 MNHEY and CDR2 SMNVEV come from the germline V gene (reference sequence). V shed 3 bases and J shed 7 bases, with 15 bases lying between them. The CDR3 spans 14 residues. Here the CDR3 reads CASSFGAAMGTQYF. DNA for the CDR3: TGTGCCAGCAGTTTTGGAGCAGCCATGGGGACCCAGTACTTC.

The chain combines TRBV5-1 with TRBJ2-7; possibly TRBD1 or TRBD2 for D (7 bases each). Germline assignment: CDR1 SGHRS and CDR2 YFSETQ. Trimming removed 4 bases at V and 3 bases at J, with 14 bases between. CDR3 length: 14 amino acids. Here the CDR3 reads CASSVQGGHYEQYV. CDR3 nucleotides: TGCGCCAGCAGCGTTCAGGGGGGGCACTACGAGCAGTACGTC.

This clonotype turned up a few times. This chain connects TRBV4-2 to TRBJ2-7; possibly TRBD2 for D (5 bases). The germline CDR1 and CDR2 sequences are LGHNA and YNFKEQ. V lost 4 bases, J lost 6 bases, and 16 bases lay in between. The CDR3 length is 14 residues. CDR3 sequence: CASSPRLFWGEQYF. The CDR3 nucleotides read TGTGCCAGCAGCCCCCGACTATTTTGGGGCGAGCAGTACTTC.

This clonotype was counted many times. The chain is built from TRBV11-2 and TRBJ1-5; D remains ambiguous. Germline assignment: CDR1 SGHAT and CDR2 FQNNGV. Between the trimmed V and J ends, which lost 4 bases and 6 bases, there was a span of 10 bases. The CDR3 extends over 13 amino acids. The CDR3: CASSSDGFQPQHF. The CDR3 nucleotides are TGTGCCAGCAGCTCCGACGGGTTTCAGCCCCAGCATTTT.

This clonotype was observed at least ten times. The chain is built from TRBV5-1 and TRBJ2-3; 11 bases match TRBD2. Germline values: CDR1 SGHRS, CDR2 YFSETQ. This CDR3 comprises 16 residues. Trimming removed 4 bases from V and 2 bases from J; junction bases left unmatched: 6. The CDR3 spells CASSDNSGGVTDTQYF. The CDR3 DNA sequence: TGCGCCAGCAGCGACAATAGCGGGGGGGTCACAGATACGCAGTATTTT.

This clonotype occurred a few times. V is TRBV4-2 and J is TRBJ2-3; 8 nucleotides match TRBD2. The germline CDR1 and CDR2 sequences are LGHNA and YNFKEQ. This CDR3 comprises 16 residues. Losses at the gene ends were 0 bases for V and 4 bases for J; bases not matched to a gene: 6. Here the CDR3 reads CASSQDMSGGADTQYF. The CDR3, as DNA: TGTGCCAGCAGCCAAGATATGAGCGGGGGAGCAGATACGCAGTATTTT.

The V gene is TRBV10-3, the J gene TRBJ2-5, with 7 bases identical to TRBD2. Looked up from germline, CDR1 is ENHRY and CDR2 is SYGVKD. The V segment lost 6 bases and the J segment 3 bases; nucleotides outside the gene matches: 4. The CDR3 loop spans 13 amino acids. CDR3 in DNA: TGTGCCATCAGATGGGAGGGAAAAGAGACCCAGTACTTC. Translation: CAIRWEGKETQYF.